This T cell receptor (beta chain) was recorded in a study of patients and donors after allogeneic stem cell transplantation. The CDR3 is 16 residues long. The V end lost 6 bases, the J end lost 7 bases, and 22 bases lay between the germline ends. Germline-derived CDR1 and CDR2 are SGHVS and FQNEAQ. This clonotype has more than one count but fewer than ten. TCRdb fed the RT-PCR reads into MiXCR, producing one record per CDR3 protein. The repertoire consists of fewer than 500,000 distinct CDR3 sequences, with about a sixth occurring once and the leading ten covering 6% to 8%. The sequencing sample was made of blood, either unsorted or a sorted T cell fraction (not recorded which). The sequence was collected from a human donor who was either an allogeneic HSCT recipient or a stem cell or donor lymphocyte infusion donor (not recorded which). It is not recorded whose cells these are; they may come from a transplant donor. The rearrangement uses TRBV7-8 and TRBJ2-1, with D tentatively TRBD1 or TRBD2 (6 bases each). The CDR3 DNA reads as TGTGCCAGCAGACGGGGGTGGGGGGCCGAGAAGAATGAGCAGTTCTTC. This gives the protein CASRRGWGAEKNEQFF.